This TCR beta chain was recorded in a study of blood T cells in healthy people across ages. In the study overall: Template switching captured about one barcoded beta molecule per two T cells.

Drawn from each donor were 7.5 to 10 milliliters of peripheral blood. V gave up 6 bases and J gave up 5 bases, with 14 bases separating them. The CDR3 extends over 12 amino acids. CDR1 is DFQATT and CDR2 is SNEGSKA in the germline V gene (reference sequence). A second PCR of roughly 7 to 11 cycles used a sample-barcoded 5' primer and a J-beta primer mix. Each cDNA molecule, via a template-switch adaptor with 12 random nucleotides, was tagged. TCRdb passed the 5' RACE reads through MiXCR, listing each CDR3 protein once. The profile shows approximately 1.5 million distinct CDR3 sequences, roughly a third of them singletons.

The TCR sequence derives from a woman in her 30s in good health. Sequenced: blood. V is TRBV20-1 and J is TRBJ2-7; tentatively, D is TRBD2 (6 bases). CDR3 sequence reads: CSATDLANEQYF. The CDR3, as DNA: TGCAGTGCCACAGACCTAGCGAACGAGCAGTACTTC.